The 27 T cell receptor beta chains below all came from one sample that was sequenced in a study of blood T cell repertoires in COVID-19. The method was immunoSEQ multiplex PCR; TCRdb's version includes in-frame clones alone and lacks a portion of them. The sample includes under 150,000 clones, approximately 83% of them seen just once. Sequencing input: peripheral blood. These receptors were obtained from an elderly man with acute or convalescent COVID-19.

V gene TRBV5-1 combines with J gene TRBJ2-1; TRBD2 might be the D (6 bases). Germline CDR1 and CDR2: SGHRS and YFSETQ. This CDR3 region has 16 residues. Trimming stripped 3 bases from V and 0 bases from J, with 13 bases between. The CDR3 DNA reads as TGCGCCAGCAGCTCCACAATAGCGGCCTCCTACAATGAGCAGTTCTTC. Translating it yields CASSSTIAASYNEQFF.

The chain recombines TRBV7-2 with TRBJ2-1; 9 bases map to TRBD1. CDR1 and CDR2 (germline): SGHTA, FQGNSA. After removal of 6 bases from V and 3 bases from J, the junction contained 6 bases not matched to a gene. This CDR3 is 15 amino acids long. The CDR3 bases are TGTGCCAGCAGTTCCGGGACAGGGCTCTACAATGAGCAGTTCTTC. Encoded protein: CASSSGTGLYNEQFF.

The CDR3 is CASSLVTGLRGYTF. CDR3 DNA: TGTGCCAGCAGCTTGGTCACGGGTTTGAGGGGCTACACCTTC. The chain is built from TRBV5-5 and TRBJ1-2, with D unresolved. This CDR3 has 14 amino acids. V was clipped by 0 bases and J by 8 bases, with 14 bases between them. Germline CDR1 SGHKS, CDR2 YYEKEE (reference sequence).

The chain recombines TRBV30 with TRBJ1-1, with D tentatively TRBD1 (5 bases). CDR3 length: 11 amino acids. The germline gives CDR1 GTSNPN, CDR2 SVGIG (reference sequence). Trimming took off 4 bases at V and 7 bases at J, with 10 bases between the two ends. The CDR3 protein is CAWNRGNEAFF. The CDR3 DNA reads TGTGCCTGGAATAGGGGAAATGAAGCTTTCTTT.

The rearrangement uses TRBV19 and TRBJ2-3; D is ambiguous. Looked up from germline, CDR1 is LNHDA and CDR2 is SQIVND (reference sequence). The CDR3 has 15 amino acids. V was clipped by 3 bases and J by 2 bases, with 12 bases between them. CDR3 loop: CASSMSAVPTDTQYF. As DNA, the CDR3 is TGTGCCAGTAGTATGAGCGCCGTCCCCACAGATACGCAGTATTTT.

The rearrangement links TRBV10-3 to TRBJ1-5, with D perhaps matching TRBD1 (5 bases). Trimming pared 0 bases from V and 9 bases from J, leaving 15 bases between. The CDR3 is made up of 15 amino acids. Germline V gene lookup returns CDR1 ENHRY and CDR2 SYGVKD. The CDR3 DNA reads TGTGCCATCAGTGAGTCGGGGGGAGGAGCCAGGCCCCAGCATTTT. Translation: CAISESGGGARPQHF.

DNA of the CDR3: TGTGCCAGCAGCCAAGGGACAGGGAACTATGGCTACACCTTC. This translates into CASSQGTGNYGYTF. The chain has TRBV13 and TRBJ1-2, with 9 nucleotides matching TRBD1. Germline V gene sequence: CDR1 PRHDT, CDR2 FYEKMQ (reference sequence). J gave up 2 bases and V 5 bases, and 3 bases lay outside the gene matches. The CDR3 spans 14 residues. Based on the CDR3 plus reference TRBV13 and TRBJ1-2, the full variable domain is AAGVIQSPRHLIKEKRETATLKCYPIPRHDTVYWYQQGPGQDPQFLISFYEKMQSDKGSIPDRFSAQQFSDYHSELNMSSLELGDSALYFCASSQGTGNYGYTFGSGTRLTVV.

The V call is TRBV10-1, the J call TRBJ1-2, with a tentative D call TRBD1 (5 bases). Trimming removed 6 bases at V and 6 bases at J, with 14 bases between. Germline CDR1 is WNHNN and CDR2 is SYGVQD (reference sequence). The CDR3 loop spans 13 amino acids. The CDR3 region is CASRGLHSDGYTF. CDR3 sequence (DNA): TGCGCCAGCAGGGGACTTCACTCCGATGGCTACACCTTC.

The chain couples TRBV3-1 (or the pseudogene TRBV3-2) to TRBJ1-2; 10 bases align to TRBD1. Per the germline V gene, CDR1 is LGHDT and CDR2 is YNNKEL (reference sequence). J gave up 8 bases and V 1 base, and 7 bases lay outside the gene matches. The CDR3 is 15 residues long. CDR3: CASSQGSGQGKGYTF. CDR3 in DNA: TGTGCCAGCAGCCAAGGATCGGGACAGGGGAAGGGCTACACCTTC.

The gene calls are TRBV7-9 and TRBJ1-4, with D possibly matching TRBD1 (5 bases). The germline CDR1 and CDR2 sequences are SEHNR and FQNEAQ (reference sequence). The V end was cut by 3 bases, the J end by 8 bases, with 28 bases between. The CDR3 is made up of 19 amino acids. The CDR3 sequence is CASSFPRGIGHGHLEKLFF. The CDR3 DNA reads as TGTGCCAGCAGCTTTCCTCGTGGGATTGGGCACGGACATTTGGAAAAACTGTTTTTT.

The V gene is TRBV3-1 (or the pseudogene TRBV3-2), the J gene TRBJ1-2; D is uncertain. Trimming pared 3 bases from V and 4 bases from J, leaving 15 bases between. The length of the CDR3 is 15 residues. Germline CDR1 reads LGHDT; CDR2 reads YNNKEL (reference sequence). The CDR3 spells CASSHLREGLYGYTF. The CDR3 coding sequence is TGTGCCAGCAGCCACCTAAGGGAGGGCCTCTATGGCTACACCTTC.

This chain links TRBV6-6 with TRBJ2-2, with 11 bases that match TRBD2. V trimming: 7 bases; J trimming: 6 bases; junction bases outside the gene matches: 7. Germline lookup yields CDR1 MNHNY and CDR2 SVGAGI (reference sequence). The CDR3 extends over 15 amino acids. This CDR3 is CASTYLAGGAGELFF. The CDR3 DNA follows: TGTGCCAGCACCTACTTAGCGGGAGGGGCCGGGGAGCTGTTTTTT.

The J gene is TRBJ2-7, the V gene TRBV9; D possibly corresponds to TRBD1 (6 bases). This CDR3 region has 15 residues. CDR1 and CDR2 from the germline V gene are SGDLS and YYNGEE. The V and J ends lost 2 bases and 5 bases respectively, with 17 bases between them. The CDR3 region is CASSVSGTIFHEQYF. The CDR3 DNA follows: TGTGCCAGCAGCGTCTCCGGGACAATTTTTCACGAGCAGTACTTC.

This rearrangement joins TRBV30 to TRBJ1-2; D unclear. The ends were cut back, 0 bases at V and 7 bases at J, with 9 bases in the middle. This CDR3 is built from 12 residues. CDR1 is GTSNPN, CDR2 SVGIG, per germline (reference sequence). CDR3 residues: CAWSVRGGGYTF. For the CDR3, the DNA is TGTGCCTGGAGTGTACGGGGTGGTGGCTACACCTTC.

This clone was found once. The chain carries TRBV6-4 and TRBJ2-3; possible D gene TRBD1, 7 bases. The CDR3 is 16 amino acids. Germline CDR1 MRHNA, CDR2 SNTAGT. The V and J ends lost 4 bases and 2 bases respectively, with 16 bases between them. The CDR3 nucleotides read TGTGCCAGCAGTGGCAGGGGGGACACACACACAGATACGCAGTATTTT. Protein sequence: CASSGRGDTHTDTQYF.

The chain combines TRBV27 with TRBJ1-6; 8 bases match TRBD1. With 7 bases clipped from V and 4 bases from J, the junction kept 6 bases outside the gene matches. Germline CDR1 MNHEY, CDR2 SMNVEV (reference sequence). This CDR3 has 15 amino acids. CDR3 bases: TGTGCCAGCACGGGGGACAGGAGTTATAATTCACCCCTCCACTTT. This encodes CASTGDRSYNSPLHF.

This rearrangement joins TRBV19 to TRBJ2-1, with D perhaps matching TRBD1 (6 bases). The CDR3 sequence is 14 residues long. Germline lookup yields CDR1 LNHDA and CDR2 SQIVND (reference sequence). The V end was cut by 3 bases, the J end by 9 bases, with 15 bases between. Here the CDR3 DNA reads TGTGCCAGTAGTATGGGTAACAGGGTGGGTGAGCAGTTCTTC. Protein sequence: CASSMGNRVGEQFF.

The chain employs TRBV7-3 and TRBJ1-1; D gene uncertain. V was shortened by 5 bases and J by 2 bases, with 9 bases between the two germline ends. The CDR3 runs to 13 residues. Germline V gene sequence: CDR1 SGHTA, CDR2 FQGTGA. The CDR3 DNA reads TGTGCCAGCAGCCCCAGTGCTAACACTGAAGCTTTCTTT. It codes for CASSPSANTEAFF. Full variable domain (missing parts from reference TRBV7-3 and TRBJ1-1): GAGVSQTPSNKVTEKGKYVELRCDPISGHTALYWYRQSLGQGPEFLIYFQGTGAADDSGLPNDRFFAVRPEGSVSTLKIQRTERGDSAVYLCASSPSANTEAFFGQGTRLTVV.

This clone was seen a few times. The chain uses TRBV2 and TRBJ2-7; no definite D call. There are 11 residues in the CDR3. The V and J ends lost 7 bases and 6 bases respectively, with 10 bases between them. The germline V gene encodes CDR1 SNHLY and CDR2 FYNNEI. This CDR3 is CASTEWAEQYF. CDR3 in DNA: TGTGCCAGCACCGAATGGGCCGAGCAGTACTTC.

The gene calls are TRBV2 and TRBJ1-5; D gene ambiguous. Germline V gene data show CDR1 as SNHLY and CDR2 as FYNNEI. The CDR3 runs to 15 residues. Trimming took off 3 bases at V and 0 bases at J, with 9 bases between the two ends. Here the CDR3 reads CASSDKWASNQPQHF. For the CDR3, the DNA is TGTGCCAGCAGTGATAAGTGGGCTAGCAATCAGCCCCAGCATTTT.

This chain connects TRBV6-6 to TRBJ1-1; D is perhaps TRBD1 (6 bases). The CDR3 is 15 amino acids. Germline lookup yields CDR1 MNHNY and CDR2 SVGAGI (reference sequence). The V end lost 2 bases, the J end lost 4 bases, and 14 bases lay between the germline ends. The CDR3 reads CASSYPLSGATEAFF. Written as DNA, the CDR3 is TGTGCCAGCAGTTACCCATTGTCAGGGGCCACTGAAGCTTTCTTT.

The chain couples TRBV6-5 to TRBJ1-5; the D gene is possibly TRBD1 (5 bases). V lost 5 bases to trimming and J lost 3 bases, with 14 bases between them. This CDR3 region has 15 residues. Germline CDR1 is MNHEY and CDR2 is SVGAGI. The CDR3 region has the DNA TGTGCCAGCAGTAGCGACAGAAGGTCCAATCAGCCCCAGCATTTT. Encoded protein: CASSSDRRSNQPQHF.

The V call is TRBV6-2 or TRBV6-3, the J call TRBJ2-1; TRBD2 aligns across 14 bases. Germline trimming cut 0 bases from V and 10 bases from J; bases unmatched to any gene: 5. Germline loops: CDR1 MNHEY, CDR2 SVGEGT. The CDR3 runs to 16 residues. The CDR3 DNA reads TGTGCCAGCAGTTACTCGGGACTAGCGGGAGCTGGAGAGCAGTTCTTC. Translation gives CASSYSGLAGAGEQFF.

V and J are TRBV11-2 and TRBJ1-1; 7 bases are shared with TRBD1. Germline V gene data show CDR1 as SGHAT and CDR2 as FQNNGV. The junction had 9 bases not matched to a gene; V was cut back by 5 bases and J by 6 bases. The CDR3 is 14 residues long. The CDR3 nucleotides read TGTGCCAGCAGCCGTCGACAGGGTAACGCTGAAGCTTTCTTT. Translating gives CASSRRQGNAEAFF.

This clone was counted between two and nine times. The genes are TRBV9 and TRBJ2-2; a possible D gene is TRBD1 (6 bases). This CDR3 contains 14 residues. With 2 bases removed from V and 8 bases from J, the gap between germline ends came to 13 bases. Germline assignment: CDR1 SGDLS and CDR2 YYNGEE. CDR3 nucleotides: TGTGCCAGCAGCGTGGACAGATCGGAGGGGGAGCTGTTTTTT. Its translation: CASSVDRSEGELFF.

As for this clone: This specimen includes other DNA sequences encoding the same CDR3. This rearrangement joins TRBV5-4 to TRBJ2-6, with a possible D match to TRBD1 (6 bases). The germline V gene encodes CDR1 SGHNT and CDR2 YYREEE (reference sequence). The CDR3 is 16 amino acids. V lost 3 bases, J lost 0 bases, and 10 bases lay in between. CDR3 sequence: CASSWGQGSGANVLTF. In DNA form, the CDR3 reads TGTGCCAGCAGCTGGGGACAAGGCTCTGGGGCCAACGTCCTGACTTTC. Using reference TRBV5-4 and TRBJ2-6 for the parts outside the CDR3, the full variable domain is ETGVTQSPTHLIKTRGQQVTLRCSSQSGHNTVSWYQQALGQGPQFIFQYYREEENGRGNFPPRFSGLQFPNYSSELNVNALELDDSALYLCASSWGQGSGANVLTFGAGSRLTVL.

The count of this clone is one. This CDR3 is CASSDQRTHYRVGYNSPLHF. The CDR3 DNA follows: TGTGCCAGCAGTGACCAGAGAACCCATTACAGGGTTGGGTATAATTCACCCCTCCACTTT. V gene TRBV6-4 combines with J gene TRBJ1-6; maybe TRBD1 (6 bases). V was shortened by 2 bases and J by 4 bases, with 24 bases between the two germline ends. The CDR3 totals 20 residues. Germline values: CDR1 MRHNA, CDR2 SNTAGT.